Listed here are 32 T cell receptor beta chains from one sample, sequenced in a study of T cell responses to AZD1222 COVID-19 vaccine. Clones were read by immunoSEQ multiplex PCR, and TCRdb kept only the in-frame ones, dropping some. The table includes approximately 190,000 clones, 85% to 95% detected once. Here the sequenced sample was peripheral blood, taken on day 0 of AZD1222 vaccination. Source of these receptors: an adult in good health.

This chain links TRBV27 with TRBJ1-6; 7 bases are a match to TRBD1. The V segment lost 2 bases and the J segment 10 bases; nucleotides outside the gene matches: 5. This CDR3 spans 14 amino acids. Germline lookup yields CDR1 MNHEY and CDR2 SMNVEV (reference sequence). The CDR3 bases are TGTGCCAGCAGTTTAGGGGGACAGAGGTCACCCCTCCACTTT. It encodes CASSLGGQRSPLHF.

The chain is built from TRBV2 and TRBJ2-5, with 7 bases fitting TRBD1. Germline loops: CDR1 SNHLY, CDR2 FYNNEI. This CDR3 is built from 14 residues. V lost 7 bases to trimming and J lost 1 base; unmatched junction nucleotides: 6. This CDR3 is CASNSRTGQETQYF. The CDR3 nucleotides are TGTGCCAGCAATAGCCGGACAGGCCAAGAGACCCAGTACTTC.

The genes are TRBV25-1 and TRBJ1-1; no reliable D call. CDR1 is MGHDK, CDR2 SYGVNS, per germline. The CDR3 extends over 12 amino acids. The CDR3 region is CATQRGNTEAFF. Here the CDR3 DNA reads TGTGCTACACAGCGGGGGAACACTGAAGCTTTCTTT. The full variable domain, with the rest looked up from reference TRBV25-1 and TRBJ1-1, is EADIYQTPRYLVIGTGKKITLECSQTMGHDKMYWYQQDPGMELHLIHYSYGVNSTEKGDLSSESTVSRIRTEHFPLTLESARPSHTSQYLCATQRGNTEAFFGQGTRLTVV.

The chain recombines TRBV28 with TRBJ2-3; D is undetermined. This CDR3 is 16 amino acids long. V was clipped by 2 bases and J by 0 bases, with 12 bases between them. Germline CDR1 MDHEN, CDR2 SYDVKM. The CDR3 is CASSLAQRPSTDTQYF. The CDR3 nucleotides read TGTGCCAGCAGTTTAGCCCAGCGACCTAGCACAGATACGCAGTATTTT. The full variable domain, rest sourced from reference TRBV28 and TRBJ2-3, is DVKVTQSSRYLVKRTGEKVFLECVQDMDHENMFWYRQDPGLGLRLIYFSYDVKMKEKGDIPEGYSVSREKKERFSLILESASTNQTSMYLCASSLAQRPSTDTQYFGPGTRLTVL.

V and J are TRBV3-1 (or the pseudogene TRBV3-2) and TRBJ1-1, with a weak D call TRBD1 (5 bases). Trimming pared 1 base from V and 5 bases from J, leaving 5 bases between. The CDR3 loop spans 12 amino acids. CDR1 and CDR2 (germline): LGHDT, YNNKEL (reference sequence). For the CDR3, the DNA is TGTGCCAGCAGCCAAGGGGGGACTGAAGCTTTCTTT. It yields the protein CASSQGGTEAFF.

This clone was counted once. The chain employs TRBV18 and TRBJ1-6; D gene ambiguous. There are 13 residues in the CDR3. The germline CDR1 and CDR2 sequences are KGHSH and LQKENI. The ends were cut back, 7 bases at V and 9 bases at J, with 13 bases in the middle. CDR3 sequence: CASFRTSSSPLHF. CDR3 DNA: TGTGCCAGCTTCCGGACCTCGTCTTCACCCCTCCACTTT.

This clone came up once. This sequence joins TRBV7-9 and TRBJ2-3; 13 bases match TRBD2. In germline, CDR1 is SEHNR, CDR2 FQNEAQ (reference sequence). The CDR3 has 18 residues. The V segment lost 4 bases and the J segment 2 bases; nucleotides outside the gene matches: 9. This CDR3 reads CASSYRATSGRTTDTQYF. In nucleotides, the CDR3 is TGTGCCAGCAGCTACCGAGCGACTAGCGGGAGGACCACAGATACGCAGTATTTT.

The DNA for the CDR3 is TGTGCCAGCAGTTACTCCCCTGGGGGTGAAAAACTGTTTTTT. Translation: CASSYSPGGEKLFF. J is TRBJ1-4 and V is TRBV6-5; D is perhaps TRBD1 (5 bases). The length of the CDR3 is 14 residues. Germline CDR1 MNHEY, CDR2 SVGAGI. V was cut by 0 bases and J by 7 bases, with 9 bases left in between.

V is TRBV29-1 and J is TRBJ1-2; D gene uncertain. Per the germline V gene, CDR1 is SQVTM and CDR2 is ANQGSEA. Trimming stripped 4 bases from V and 6 bases from J, with 30 bases between. This CDR3 spans 18 amino acids. CDR3 coding DNA: TGCAGCGTTGTAAGCCCCCATGGCAGCCGCCAGGTCGGGGATGGCTACACCTTC. Its protein product is CSVVSPHGSRQVGDGYTF.

As to this clone: This CDR3 is also generated by other DNA sequences in the sample. This rearrangement joins TRBV28 to TRBJ2-7; D call uncertain. There are 12 residues in the CDR3. CDR1 and CDR2 from the germline V gene are MDHEN and SYDVKM. Trimming removed 6 bases at V and 0 bases at J, with 6 bases between. CDR3 bases: TGTGCCAGCAGCCCTAGCTCCTACGAGCAGTACTTC. Its protein product is CASSPSSYEQYF.

This clone was seen just once. CDR3 in DNA: TGCGCCAGCAGCCACGCAGGACAGGGCTCTGGAAACACCATATATTTT. It specifies CASSHAGQGSGNTIYF. The V gene is TRBV4-1, the J gene TRBJ1-3; 8 positions agree with TRBD1. The CDR3 length is 16 residues. The V segment lost 3 bases and the J segment 0 bases; nucleotides outside the gene matches: 4. Germline lookup yields CDR1 MGHRA and CDR2 YSYEKL.

The chain is built from TRBV7-9 and TRBJ1-2; D uncertain. The CDR3 covers 11 residues. Germline CDR1 SEHNR, CDR2 FQNEAQ (reference sequence). V was cut by 6 bases and J by 5 bases, with 7 bases left in between. The CDR3 DNA is TGTGCCAGCAGTACCCCTTATGGCTACACCTTC. Amino acid sequence: CASSTPYGYTF.

This clone appeared once. This chain joins TRBV30 and TRBJ2-3; unclear D gene. Germline V CDR1 and CDR2: GTSNPN, SVGIG (reference sequence). V lost 3 bases, J lost 3 bases, and 7 bases lay in between. The CDR3 sequence is 12 residues long. The DNA of the CDR3 is TGTGCCTGGAGGGTGGAAACAGATACGCAGTATTTT. Its protein is CAWRVETDTQYF.

The chain combines TRBV5-1 with TRBJ1-1, with TRBD1 as a possible D gene (5 bases). V was trimmed by 3 bases and J by 5 bases, leaving 14 bases between them. This CDR3 has 14 residues. CDR1 is SGHRS, CDR2 YFSETQ, per germline. The DNA for the CDR3 is TGCGCCAGCAGCTCCGGACAACGAACGACTGAAGCTTTCTTT. Translating it yields CASSSGQRTTEAFF.

The J gene is TRBJ1-2, the V gene TRBV4-3; TRBD1 is a possible D gene (6 bases). This CDR3 region has 14 residues. Per germline, CDR1 LGHNA and CDR2 YSLEER. Trimming pared 1 base from V and 7 bases from J, leaving 13 bases between. The CDR3 is CASSQVMGGCGYTF. The CDR3 coding sequence is TGCGCCAGCAGCCAAGTCATGGGGGGCTGTGGCTACACCTTC.

The chain links TRBV7-2 to TRBJ1-5; no clear D gene. In germline, CDR1 is SGHTA, CDR2 FQGNSA. The CDR3 is 15 amino acids. V was pared by 5 bases and J by 3 bases, with 14 bases between. This CDR3 reads CASSLRVGSNQPQHF. CDR3 DNA sequence: TGTGCCAGCAGCCTTCGTGTAGGGTCCAATCAGCCCCAGCATTTT.

V gene TRBV11-2 combines with J gene TRBJ1-6; D not certain. This CDR3 has 16 residues. Germline CDR1 and CDR2: SGHAT and FQNNGV. Trimming pared 2 bases from V and 14 bases from J, leaving 22 bases between. CDR3 bases: TGTGCCAGCAGCTTATTACCGGGGAGGGAGGTCGGAGCCCTCCACTTT. Its translation is CASSLLPGREVGALHF.

The J gene is TRBJ1-6, the V gene TRBV7-9; no clear D. Germline CDR1 is SEHNR and CDR2 is FQNEAQ (reference sequence). V lost 6 bases to trimming and J lost 0 bases, with 12 bases between them. The CDR3 is made up of 16 amino acids. The CDR3 spells CASRDQSISYNSPLHF. CDR3 nucleotides: TGTGCCAGCAGGGACCAGAGTATCTCCTATAATTCACCCCTCCACTTT.

The chain employs TRBV7-6 and TRBJ1-2; 7 nucleotides agree with TRBD1. Germline loops: CDR1 SGHVS, CDR2 FNYEAQ. V dropped 4 bases and J dropped 5; count of bases not matched to a gene: 10. The CDR3 has 15 residues. The CDR3 DNA reads as TGTGCCAGCAGCTCACAGGGGTCAGTCGGATATGGCTACACCTTC. Residues: CASSSQGSVGYGYTF. The variable domain in full, completed from reference TRBV7-6 and TRBJ1-2, reads GAGVSQSPRYKVTKRGQDVALRCDPISGHVSLYWYRQALGQGPEFLTYFNYEAQQDKSGLPNDRFSAERPEGSISTLTIQRTEQRDSAMYRCASSSQGSVGYGYTFGSGTRLTVV.

This clone was picked up a small number of times. The V gene is TRBV3-1 (or the pseudogene TRBV3-2), the J gene TRBJ1-2, with D possibly matching TRBD1 (5 bases). The germline V gene encodes CDR1 LGHDT and CDR2 YNNKEL (reference sequence). This CDR3 spans 15 amino acids. The V end was cut by 3 bases, the J end by 4 bases, with 15 bases between. DNA of the CDR3: TGTGCCAGCAGCCAGGCGCGCGGGACGGGCTATGGCTACACCTTC. This codes for CASSQARGTGYGYTF.

The J gene is TRBJ2-5, the V gene TRBV27; the match to TRBD1 covers 8 bases. V shed 5 bases, J shed 5 bases, and the junction held 10 bases outside the gene matches. Germline CDR1 reads MNHEY; CDR2 reads SMNVEV (reference sequence). CDR3 size: 15 residues. CDR3 loop: CASSRAGQVRETQYF. In DNA form, the CDR3 reads TGTGCCAGCAGTAGGGCGGGACAGGTGCGGGAGACCCAGTACTTC.

The rearrangement joins TRBV11-3 to TRBJ1-5, with TRBD1 as a possible D gene (5 bases). Trimming pared 5 bases from V and 6 bases from J, leaving 17 bases between. The CDR3 is 15 amino acids. Germline V gene sequence: CDR1 SGHNT, CDR2 YENEEA. CDR3 amino acids: CASSNHPGGSQPQHF. The CDR3 region has the DNA TGTGCCAGCAGCAATCACCCCGGGGGTAGTCAGCCCCAGCATTTT.

The V gene is TRBV5-1, the J gene TRBJ2-5; TRBD2 agrees at 10 bases. The V gene's germline CDR1 is SGHRS and CDR2 YFSETQ. The CDR3 is made up of 15 amino acids. Losses at the gene ends were 5 bases for V and 1 base for J; bases not matched to a gene: 5. The CDR3 loop reads CASRGGLAIQETQYF. CDR3 nucleotides: TGCGCCAGCAGAGGGGGACTAGCGATCCAAGAGACCCAGTACTTC.

This clone was found a few times. V and J are TRBV7-2 and TRBJ1-2, with D uncertain. The V end was cut by 0 bases, the J end by 1 base, with 9 bases between. Germline assignment: CDR1 SGHTA and CDR2 FQGNSA. This CDR3 comprises 15 residues. In DNA, the CDR3 is TGTGCCAGCAGCTTAGCTGAGACGTTTAACTATGGCTACACCTTC. It codes for CASSLAETFNYGYTF. Full variable domain (missing parts from reference TRBV7-2 and TRBJ1-2): GAGVSQSPSNKVTEKGKDVELRCDPISGHTALYWYRQSLGQGLEFLIYFQGNSAPDKSGLPSDRFSAERTGGSVSTLTIQRTQQEDSAVYLCASSLAETFNYGYTFGSGTRLTVV.

The J gene is TRBJ2-7, the V gene TRBV12-5; 7 bases agree with TRBD1. The CDR3 loop spans 17 amino acids. Germline loops: CDR1 LGHNT, CDR2 FRNRAP. V was pared by 0 bases and J by 0 bases, with 8 bases of the junction left unmatched. CDR3 nucleotides: TGTGCTAGTGGTTTGGTAATTTCGACAGGGAGCTCCTACGAGCAGTACTTC. It translates to CASGLVISTGSSYEQYF.

The V and J genes are TRBV12-3 or TRBV12-4 and TRBJ1-1, with a tentative D call TRBD1 (5 bases). This CDR3 is built from 11 residues. Trimming removed 5 bases from V and 7 bases from J, with 8 bases in between. For the CDR3, the DNA is TGTGCCAGCAGTCAGACAGTTGAAGCTTTCTTT. It translates to CASSQTVEAFF.

The chain has TRBV7-2 and TRBJ1-6; 9 bases align to TRBD1. V dropped 6 bases and J dropped 8; count of bases not matched to a gene: 8. CDR1 is SGHTA and CDR2 is FQGNSA in the germline V gene. The CDR3 has 15 residues. The CDR3 loop is CASRSRTGVDSPLHF. For the CDR3, the DNA is TGTGCCAGCAGATCTAGGACAGGGGTAGATTCACCCCTCCACTTT.

This clone showed up many times. V and J are TRBV5-4 and TRBJ2-1; 9 nucleotides agree with TRBD2. Germline V gene sequence: CDR1 SGHNT, CDR2 YYREEE (reference sequence). The CDR3 is 14 residues long. Trimming at V came to 1 base and at J to 9 bases, leaving 5 bases not matched to a gene. The CDR3 spells CASSLIGTSCEQFF. CDR3 in DNA: TGTGCCAGCAGCTTGATCGGGACTAGCTGTGAGCAGTTCTTC.

The J gene is TRBJ2-7, the V gene TRBV11-2, with 9 nucleotides matching TRBD1. The CDR3 totals 16 residues. Germline CDR1 is SGHAT and CDR2 is FQNNGV. V trimming: 5 bases; J trimming: 2 bases; junction bases outside the gene matches: 10. The CDR3 sequence: CASSRGAGQGTYEQYF. The CDR3 region has the DNA TGTGCCAGCAGCCGGGGGGCGGGACAGGGAACCTACGAGCAGTACTTC.

The chain uses TRBV28 and TRBJ2-3, with 7 bases that match TRBD1. CDR3 length: 18 amino acids. With 2 bases clipped from V and 2 bases from J, the junction kept 13 bases outside the gene matches. Germline V gene lookup returns CDR1 MDHEN and CDR2 SYDVKM. The CDR3 DNA reads as TGTGCCAGCAGTTTAGTCTCCTTTCGGACAGGAAACACAGATACGCAGTATTTT. Protein sequence: CASSLVSFRTGNTDTQYF.

CDR3 nucleotide sequence: TGCGCCAGCGGCGACGCGGGGGCTACAAGCTCTGGGGCCAACGTCCTGACTTTC. Amino acid sequence: CASGDAGATSSGANVLTF. The chain combines TRBV5-1 with TRBJ2-6; D is perhaps TRBD2 (7 bases). The V end lost 7 bases, the J end lost 0 bases, and 20 bases lay between the germline ends. CDR3 length: 18 amino acids. Per the germline V gene, CDR1 is SGHRS and CDR2 is YFSETQ.

The V call is TRBV7-2, the J call TRBJ1-2; D perhaps matches TRBD1 (5 bases). V was clipped by 5 bases and J by 4 bases, with 20 bases between them. Germline values: CDR1 SGHTA, CDR2 FQGNSA. The length of the CDR3 is 16 residues. CDR3 bases: TGTGCCAGCAGCCCCCATCACAGGACCGAGGGCTATGGCTACACCTTC. Its protein product is CASSPHHRTEGYGYTF.